The 19 T cell receptor beta chains below all came from one sample that was sequenced in a study of T cells in Graves' hyperthyroidism and ophthalmopathy. RNA transcripts served as the template for amplifying TCR beta CDR3 regions. In the first-round RT-PCR of the TCR CDR3, the HTBI primer set was used. One entry per CDR3 protein, called by TCRdb with MiXCR from the multiplex PCR reads. The sample shows 350,000 to 400,000 distinct CDR3 sequences, 19% of them seen only once. Sequencing was carried out using blood. The source is a young woman with Graves' hyperthyroidism.

This clonotype was observed a few times. The CDR3 DNA reads as TGTGCCAGCAGCCGAGGACTAGCGGTCGAGCAGTACTTC. This codes for CASSRGLAVEQYF. The rearrangement joins TRBV3-1 to TRBJ2-7; TRBD2 matches at 10 bases. CDR1 and CDR2 (germline): LGHDT, YNNKEL (reference sequence). Germline trimming cut 4 bases from V and 6 bases from J; bases unmatched to any gene: 3. The CDR3 is 13 residues long.

The DNA of the CDR3 is TGTGCCAGCAGCGTAGGTGGGGGATTAATGAACACTGAAGCTTTCTTT. Its protein product is CASSVGGGLMNTEAFF. The rearrangement uses TRBV9 and TRBJ1-1, with a tentative D call TRBD1 (5 bases). The V gene's germline CDR1 is SGDLS and CDR2 YYNGEE. This CDR3 has 16 amino acids. Trimming cost V 0 bases and J 0 bases, with 12 bases left between them. The entire variable domain, with the rest obtained from reference TRBV9 and TRBJ1-1, is as follows: DSGVTQTPKHLITATGQRVTLRCSPRSGDLSVYWYQQSLDQGLQFLIQYYNGEERAKGNILERFSAQQFPDLHSELNLSSLELGDSALYFCASSVGGGLMNTEAFFGQGTRLTVV.

In its sample, this clonotype was seen many times. This sequence joins TRBV12-5 and TRBJ1-5; D unresolved. Trimming pared 3 bases from V and 6 bases from J, leaving 12 bases between. The CDR3 contains 14 residues. Germline values: CDR1 LGHNT, CDR2 FRNRAP. CDR3 in amino acids: CASGFRRVAQPQHF. DNA for the CDR3: TGTGCTAGTGGTTTTCGGCGGGTAGCTCAGCCCCAGCATTTT.

For this clonotype: One base away lies a much larger clone, so this may be a sequencing read error. CDR3 nucleotide sequence: TGTGCCAGTAGTATTGCACTATGGCAGTTAGGAGAGACCCAGTACTTC. As protein: CASSIALWQLGETQYF. J is TRBJ2-5 and V is TRBV19, with D hard to call. Per germline, CDR1 LNHDA and CDR2 SQIVND (reference sequence). This CDR3 has 16 amino acids. Trimming took off 3 bases at V and 4 bases at J, with 18 bases between the two ends.

The table lists this clonotype with many counts. The gene calls are TRBV9 and TRBJ2-3, with TRBD1 matching over 10 bases. The CDR3 covers 19 residues. CDR1 and CDR2 (germline): SGDLS, YYNGEE. The V gene end was trimmed by 0 bases and the J gene end by 5 bases; junction bases not matched to a gene: 15. This CDR3 reads CASSVEGVGTGVALDTQYF. Here the CDR3 DNA reads TGTGCCAGCAGCGTAGAGGGAGTCGGGACAGGGGTTGCCTTAGATACGCAGTATTTT.

This clonotype was observed at least ten times. The CDR3 protein is CASSLSPDREAFF. The CDR3 DNA is TGTGCCAGCAGCTTGAGCCCGGACAGAGAAGCTTTCTTT. The J gene is TRBJ1-1, the V gene TRBV7-3; the D gene is possibly TRBD1 (6 bases). This CDR3 has 13 amino acids. CDR1 is SGHTA, CDR2 FQGTGA, per germline. Trimming pared 3 bases from V and 8 bases from J, leaving 13 bases between. Filled out from reference TRBV7-3 and TRBJ1-1, the complete variable domain reads GAGVSQTPSNKVTEKGKYVELRCDPISGHTALYWYRQSLGQGPEFLIYFQGTGAADDSGLPNDRFFAVRPEGSVSTLKIQRTERGDSAVYLCASSLSPDREAFFGQGTRLTVV.

This clonotype was observed once. The gene calls are TRBV20-1 and TRBJ2-5; weak D call: TRBD2 (6 bases). The CDR3 totals 12 residues. The germline V gene encodes CDR1 DFQATT and CDR2 SNEGSKA (reference sequence). The CDR3 DNA follows: TGCAGCGCCACTGGCGGGGCGGAGACCCAGTACTTC. Encoded protein: CSATGGAETQYF.

This clonotype turned up a few times. The chain joins TRBV24-1 to TRBJ1-5; no firm D call. The germline V gene has CDR1 KGHDR and CDR2 SFDVKD. The V end was cut by 5 bases, the J end by 0 bases, with 4 bases between. This CDR3 contains 13 residues. The CDR3 is CATSGDSNQPQHF. CDR3 nucleotide sequence: TGTGCCACCAGTGGGGATAGCAATCAGCCCCAGCATTTT.

V is TRBV6-5 and J is TRBJ2-5, with D tentatively TRBD1 or TRBD2 (6 bases each). The CDR3 spans 15 residues. Germline V CDR1 and CDR2: MNHEY, SVGAGI. Between the trimmed V and J ends, which lost 2 bases and 5 bases, there was a span of 15 bases. In DNA, the CDR3 is TGTGCCAGCAGTTACACTGACGGGGGCGGTGAGACCCAGTACTTC. As protein: CASSYTDGGGETQYF.

This clonotype has ten or more counts. This sequence joins TRBV30 and TRBJ1-2; possibly TRBD1 for D (5 bases). This CDR3 has 13 amino acids. V lost 3 bases, J lost 2 bases, and 10 bases lay in between. The germline gives CDR1 GTSNPN, CDR2 SVGIG (reference sequence). The CDR3 reads CAWRGGSNYGYTF. The CDR3 DNA sequence: TGTGCCTGGAGGGGGGGGAGCAACTATGGCTACACCTTC.

This clonotype was recorded many times. The chain uses TRBV6-2 or TRBV6-3 and TRBJ1-5; D is perhaps TRBD1 (6 bases). The germline V gene has CDR1 MNHEY and CDR2 SVGEGT. V lost 2 bases, J lost 5 bases, and 13 bases lay in between. This CDR3 has 15 residues. CDR3 in amino acids: CASSYGGLRDQPQHF. The CDR3 bases are TGTGCCAGCAGTTACGGGGGCCTACGCGATCAGCCCCAGCATTTT.

This clonotype was detected many times. V usage is TRBV11-1 and J usage is TRBJ1-1; maybe TRBD1 (5 bases). The CDR3 totals 16 residues. The ends were cut back, 7 bases at V and 0 bases at J, with 18 bases in the middle. Per germline, CDR1 SGHAT and CDR2 FQDESV (reference sequence). CDR3 protein: CASIAWGEGMNTEAFF. The CDR3 bases are TGTGCCAGCATCGCCTGGGGGGAGGGGATGAACACTGAAGCTTTCTTT.

This clonotype was counted a few times. This chain connects TRBV6-5 to TRBJ1-2; 7 bases line up with TRBD1. V dropped 6 bases and J dropped 6; count of bases not matched to a gene: 7. Germline V gene lookup returns CDR1 MNHEY and CDR2 SVGAGI. The CDR3 loop spans 13 amino acids. The CDR3 sequence: CASSPGQRDGYTF. DNA for the CDR3: TGTGCCAGCAGCCCGGGACAGCGAGATGGCTACACCTTC.

There are many counts of this clonotype. V and J are TRBV6-5 and TRBJ2-7; 10 nucleotides agree with TRBD2. Trimming at V came to 2 bases and at J to 2 bases, leaving 3 bases not matched to a gene. CDR3 length: 15 residues. Germline CDR1 and CDR2: MNHEY and SVGAGI. The CDR3 DNA sequence: TGTGCCAGCAGTTACCTAGCGGGGGCTACCTACGAGCAGTACTTC. Its protein is CASSYLAGATYEQYF.

This clonotype was recorded many times. The CDR3 reads CASSPEVWRRAEAFF. The CDR3 DNA follows: TGTGCCAGCTCACCCGAAGTATGGAGACGGGCTGAAGCTTTCTTT. The genes are TRBV18 and TRBJ1-1; D not resolved. V was clipped by 3 bases and J by 6 bases, with 17 bases between them. Germline assignment: CDR1 KGHSH and CDR2 LQKENI. The CDR3 extends over 15 amino acids.

This clonotype was found many times. The chain joins TRBV7-3 to TRBJ2-5; 12 nucleotides line up with TRBD2. The CDR3 length is 17 residues. Germline CDR1 is SGHTA and CDR2 is FQGTGA. The V gene end was trimmed by 6 bases and the J gene end by 5 bases; junction bases not matched to a gene: 13. The CDR3 region is CASSVGQTSGGRETQYF. Written as DNA, the CDR3 is TGTGCCAGCAGTGTAGGGCAGACTAGCGGGGGTCGGGAGACCCAGTACTTC. The complete variable domain, with remaining parts taken from reference TRBV7-3 and TRBJ2-5, reads GAGVSQTPSNKVTEKGKYVELRCDPISGHTALYWYRQSLGQGPEFLIYFQGTGAADDSGLPNDRFFAVRPEGSVSTLKIQRTERGDSAVYLCASSVGQTSGGRETQYFGPGTRLLVL.

In its sample, this clonotype was seen many times. V is TRBV27 and J is TRBJ1-6, with a tentative D call TRBD1 (6 bases). Germline assignment: CDR1 MNHEY and CDR2 SMNVEV (reference sequence). The V gene lost 3 bases and the J gene lost 8 bases, with 8 bases spanning the gap. The CDR3 is 13 amino acids. The CDR3 region has the DNA TGTGCCAGCAGTTTCTACAGGGATTCACCCCTCCACTTT. It translates to CASSFYRDSPLHF.

This clonotype was counted between two and nine times. The V gene is TRBV4-1, the J gene TRBJ1-5; tentatively, D is TRBD1 (6 bases). The V gene lost 0 bases and the J gene lost 2 bases, with 17 bases spanning the gap. The germline gives CDR1 MGHRA, CDR2 YSYEKL. The CDR3 has 18 amino acids. The CDR3 reads CASSQDRGGGRGNQPQHF. The CDR3 DNA follows: TGCGCCAGCAGCCAAGATCGAGGAGGGGGGCGAGGCAATCAGCCCCAGCATTTT.

This clonotype has ten or more counts. The chain joins TRBV5-1 to TRBJ1-5, with a tentative D call TRBD1 (5 bases). The CDR3 loop spans 14 amino acids. The V end lost 4 bases, the J end lost 1 base, and 9 bases lay between the germline ends. CDR1 is SGHRS, CDR2 YFSETQ, per germline. The CDR3 region has the DNA TGCGCCAGCAGCCCGACAGACAGCAATCAGCCCCAGCATTTT. It codes for CASSPTDSNQPQHF.